The rows below give T cell receptor beta chains drawn from one sample of a study of blood T cell repertoires in COVID-19. Assay used: immunoSEQ multiplex PCR; TCRdb lists only in-frame clones, some missing. The sample holds 300,000 to 350,000 clones, roughly 86% seen once. The sequencing input was PBMCs or T cells enriched from blood (not recorded which). Receptor source: a woman under 30 who had recovered from COVID-19. Each CDR3 is given with its conserved first and last residue. Each record gives: clone size, V gene, D gene, J gene, CDR3 DNA, CDR3 protein. D genes are given only for firm matches. Where a row states a size, it is once, few, many or the class of an expanded clone; other rows omit it.

few	TRBV5-5	TRBD1	TRBJ1-5	TGTGCCAGCAGCCGAGCGGACAGGGGGGTCAATCAGCCCCAGCATTTT	CASSRADRGVNQPQHF
.	TRBV20-1	.	TRBJ2-7	TGCAGTGCCAGACGACAGAGCGAGCAGTACTTC	CSARRQSEQYF
.	TRBV2	TRBD2	TRBJ2-1	TGTGCCAGCACGCTAGCGGGGACCTACAATGAGCAGTTCTTC	CASTLAGTYNEQFF
.	TRBV6-5	.	TRBJ1-2	TGTGCCAGCACCCCCTCGGACAGCACTAACTATGGCTACACCTTC	CASTPSDSTNYGYTF
.	TRBV28	TRBD1	TRBJ2-1	TGTGCCAGCCTCGGGACAGGCTATGAGCAGTTCTTC	CASLGTGYEQFF
.	TRBV4-1	TRBD1	TRBJ1-1	TGCGCCAGCAGCCCAAGACAGGGTACGGACACTGAAGCTTTCTTT	CASSPRQGTDTEAFF
once	TRBV19	.	TRBJ1-2	TGTGCCAGTAGGTTTGCGGGGGGGATCGATGGCTACACCTTC	CASRFAGGIDGYTF
.	TRBV19	.	TRBJ2-1	TGTGCCAGCGTTGGTAGATACTACAATGAGCAGTTCTTC	CASVGRYYNEQFF
.	TRBV7-8	TRBD1	TRBJ1-1	TGTGCCAGCAGCTTAGCCCAGATACAGGGGGTACTTGAAGCTTTCTTT	CASSLAQIQGVLEAFF
.	TRBV4-3	.	TRBJ1-2	TGCGCCAGCAGCCAAGATATAGGGACTCTCGGGGGTGGTTCATTTGGCTACACCTTC	CASSQDIGTLGGGSFGYTF
.	TRBV25-1	.	TRBJ1-2	TGTGCCAGCAGTGAACCCGGGCGGGGGAACTATGGCTACACCTTC	CASSEPGRGNYGYTF
.	TRBV2	TRBD1	TRBJ1-1	TGTGCCAGCAGTTCCGACAGGGACACTGAAGCTTTCTTT	CASSSDRDTEAFF
.	TRBV6-2/TRBV6-3	.	TRBJ1-3	TGTGCCAGCAGCCCCGTCGGAAACACCATATATTTT	CASSPVGNTIYF
.	TRBV30	TRBD1	TRBJ1-1	TGTGCCTGGCACCGACAGGGATACACTGAAGCTTTCTTT	CAWHRQGYTEAFF
.	TRBV28	TRBD2	TRBJ2-1	TGTGCCAGCAGTTCCGCCCGGGAGCGGGGGGGTGGTAATGAGCAGTTCTTC	CASSSARERGGGNEQFF
.	TRBV19	.	TRBJ1-1	TGTGCCAGTAGTTGGCAGAACATGAACACTGAAGCTTTCTTT	CASSWQNMNTEAFF
.	TRBV14	.	TRBJ2-7	TGTGCCAGCAGCCAATTCAACCTCGGCGAGCAGTACTTC	CASSQFNLGEQYF
.	TRBV14	TRBD2	TRBJ2-1	TGTGCCAGCAGCCAAGATCCCGTAGCGGGCCCCTACAATGAGCAGTTCTTC	CASSQDPVAGPYNEQFF
once	TRBV28	.	TRBJ2-7	TGTGCCAGCAGACGGGTCGCAGCGGGCTACGAGCAGTACTTC	CASRRVAAGYEQYF
.	TRBV18	.	TRBJ1-1	TGTGCCAGCTCACCTAACGCGGGACTTGGATATGAAGCTTTCTTT	CASSPNAGLGYEAFF
.	TRBV7-7	.	TRBJ1-1	TGTGCCAGCAGCACAGACAGGAACACTGAAGCTTTCTTT	CASSTDRNTEAFF
.	TRBV4-1	.	TRBJ2-7	TGCGCCAGCAGCCAAGTGCTCGAGCCCTACGAGCAGTACTTC	CASSQVLEPYEQYF
.	TRBV7-2	.	TRBJ1-6	TGTGCCAGCAAACCGGTAGGAGCTAATTCACCCCTCCACTTT	CASKPVGANSPLHF
few	TRBV19	.	TRBJ1-1	TGTGCCAGTAGTATGGTTAGGCTGGAGACGAACACTGAAGCTTTCTTT	CASSMVRLETNTEAFF
.	TRBV19	TRBD1	TRBJ1-3	TGTGCCAGCCGGGGACAGGGGACCTCTGGAAACACCATATATTTT	CASRGQGTSGNTIYF
.	TRBV15	.	TRBJ1-5	TGTGCCACCAGCAGAGAGGGCAGGGCCCTAAATCAGCCCCAGCATTTT	CATSREGRALNQPQHF
.	TRBV27	.	TRBJ1-6	TGTGCCAGCAGCGGGGTTATCTATAATTCACCCCTCCACTTT	CASSGVIYNSPLHF
.	TRBV27	.	TRBJ1-1	TGTGCCAGCAGTTTTGTGGGGGCCGGTGAAGCTTTCTTT	CASSFVGAGEAFF
once	TRBV28	.	TRBJ1-2	TGTGCCAGCAGTCCCGGGTCTAACCGCTATGGCTACACCTTC	CASSPGSNRYGYTF
.	TRBV6-2/TRBV6-3	TRBD1	TRBJ2-5	TGTGCCAGCAGTTTAGGACAGGGCGGCAAGACCCAGTACTTC	CASSLGQGGKTQYF
.	TRBV7-9	.	TRBJ2-7	TGTGCCAGCAGCTTATCAGGGGCCCTAAGAGGCGAGCAGTACTTC	CASSLSGALRGEQYF
once	TRBV4-2	.	TRBJ1-2	TGTGCCAGCAGCCAAGATGGACTAAACTATGGCTACACCTTC	CASSQDGLNYGYTF
.	TRBV28	.	TRBJ1-3	TGTGCCAGCAGTTTAATCGAAGGGGGATCTGGAAACACCATATATTTT	CASSLIEGGSGNTIYF
.	TRBV7-2	.	TRBJ1-6	TGTGCCAGCAGCTTAGAGAGGCGAGGGGACTTAGCCCTCCACTTT	CASSLERRGDLALHF
.	TRBV4-3	.	TRBJ1-6	TGCGCCAGCAGCCAAGATCAGGGAACGGATTCACCCCTCCACTTT	CASSQDQGTDSPLHF
.	TRBV12-3/TRBV12-4	.	TRBJ2-5	TGTGCCAGCAGTTTGATAGGAGGAGAGACCCAGTACTTC	CASSLIGGETQYF
few	TRBV19	.	TRBJ2-6	TGTGCCAGTAGTATGAGGTGGGTCTCTGGGGCCAACGTCCTGACTTTC	CASSMRWVSGANVLTF
.	TRBV4-3	.	TRBJ1-5	TGCGCCAGCAGCCAAGAACTCTCGAGACAGGCCAATCAGCCCCAGCATTTT	CASSQELSRQANQPQHF
.	TRBV7-2	.	TRBJ1-2	TGTGCCAGCAGCTTGGACACCCTCGGCTACACCTTC	CASSLDTLGYTF
.	TRBV12-3/TRBV12-4	.	TRBJ1-5	TGTGCCAGCAGCCTCCCGGGTTCCGGGCCCCAGCATTTT	CASSLPGSGPQHF
.	TRBV27	TRBD1	TRBJ2-7	TGTGCCAGCAGTCCGGACAGGGTTAGGCACGAGCAGTACTTC	CASSPDRVRHEQYF
.	TRBV18	TRBD2	TRBJ2-1	TGTGCCAGCTCACCAGTTGCGGGAGAACGCAATGAGCAGTTCTTC	CASSPVAGERNEQFF
.	TRBV28	TRBD1	TRBJ1-1	TGTGCCAGCAGGATACACAGGGGGATCGCTGAAGCTTTCTTT	CASRIHRGIAEAFF